This is a list of T cell receptor beta chains from one sample in a study of human T cells and chemical hapten exposure. From the RACE reads, TCRdb called clonotypes with MiXCR, one entry per CDR3 protein. The sample carries some 170,000 distinct CDR3 sequences, around 20% recorded once. Sequencing was performed on whole blood, taken in connection with sensitization to the hapten diphenylcyclopropenone (DPC). The source is a woman between 45 and 65 years old with alopecia areata. Some clones in this sample may be carry-over from other donors' samples. The CDR3 runs from the conserved cysteine through the conserved F or W. The order of the fields is V gene, CDR3 length, J gene, clone size, D gene, CDR3 DNA, CDR3 protein. A D gene is named only where the DNA matches it firmly. Expanded clones get a size class; other rows say once, few or many, or leave the size out.

V: TRBV27
length: 14
J: TRBJ1-2
size: NA
D: NA
DNA: TGTGCCAGCAGCCCGGCCGGGACCTACTATGGCTACACCTTC
CDR3: CASSPAGTYYGYTF

V: TRBV5-4
length: 17
J: TRBJ2-1
size: few
D: TRBD1
DNA: TGTGCCAGCAGACCCTTGGACAGGCCGCGTGACAACAATGAGCAGTTCTTC
CDR3: CASRPLDRPRDNNEQFF

V: TRBV10-3
length: 17
J: TRBJ2-2
size: NA
D: TRBD2
DNA: TGTGCCATCAGTGAGTCGCCTAGCGGGAGCCCAGGCGGGGAGCTGTTTTTT
CDR3: CAISESPSGSPGGELFF

V: TRBV7-8
length: 15
J: TRBJ2-2
size: NA
D: NA
DNA: TGTGCCAGCAGCTTCTCCGCATCGAACACCGGGGAGCTGTTTTTT
CDR3: CASSFSASNTGELFF

V: TRBV4-1
length: 17
J: TRBJ2-7
size: many
D: TRBD1
DNA: TGCGCCAGCAGCCTGGAAATTACCGGGACAGGGCATCGCGAGCAGTACTTC
CDR3: CASSLEITGTGHREQYF

V: TRBV5-1
length: 15
J: TRBJ2-5
size: NA
D: NA
DNA: TGCGCCAGCAGCTTTACTGGGAGGACCCAAGAGACCCAGTACTTC
CDR3: CASSFTGRTQETQYF

V: TRBV5-1
length: 17
J: TRBJ2-2
size: few
D: TRBD2
DNA: TGCGCCAGCACCCTAGGACTAGCGGGGTTCAACACCGGGGAGCTGTTTTTT
CDR3: CASTLGLAGFNTGELFF

V: TRBV15
length: 17
J: TRBJ1-5
size: NA
D: NA
DNA: TGTGCCACCAGCAGAGTAGTTGGCCCGGCAGGGAACCAGCCCCAGCATTTT
CDR3: CATSRVVGPAGNQPQHF

V: TRBV2
length: 14
J: TRBJ2-1
size: few
D: NA
DNA: TGTGCCAGCAGTGAATCCAGGGCCTACAATGAGCAGTTCTTC
CDR3: CASSESRAYNEQFF

V: TRBV27
length: 13
J: TRBJ2-7
size: NA
D: NA
DNA: TGTGCCAGCAGAACCGCTAGGACCTACGAGCAGTACTTC
CDR3: CASRTARTYEQYF

V: TRBV29-1
length: 13
J: TRBJ2-7
size: many
D: TRBD2
DNA: TGCAGCGTTGATCCAGCGGGAGTGGGCGAGCAGTACTTC
CDR3: CSVDPAGVGEQYF

V: TRBV5-1
length: 17
J: TRBJ2-6
size: few
D: TRBD1
DNA: TGCGCCAGCAGCCCGAAAGGGACAGGGACTGGGGCCAACGTCCTGACTTTC
CDR3: CASSPKGTGTGANVLTF

V: TRBV5-1
length: 15
J: TRBJ1-1
size: NA
D: NA
DNA: TGCGCCAGCAGCTTGGTTGGTTTTATGAACACTGAAGCTTTCTTT
CDR3: CASSLVGFMNTEAFF

V: TRBV7-8
length: 16
J: TRBJ2-3
size: NA
D: TRBD2
DNA: TGTGCCAGCAGCCCAAGTGTAGCGGGAATGAGGGATACGCAGTATTTT
CDR3: CASSPSVAGMRDTQYF

V: TRBV9
length: 16
J: TRBJ2-3
size: NA
D: TRBD2
DNA: TGTGCCAGCAGCGCGGGGACTAGCGCCCTTCGGGATACGCAGTATTTT
CDR3: CASSAGTSALRDTQYF